The clone carrying this T cell receptor beta chain has ten or more counts. The sample is drawn from a study of low-dose radiotherapy and immunotherapy resistance in tumors. TRAV- and TRBV-specific primers primed first-strand cDNA, covering alpha and beta chains. TCRs were put through approximately 20 PCR cycles of amplification with Phusion. A constant-region primer and the V-primer adapter served as the primer pair. One entry per CDR3 protein results from TCRdb running MiXCR on the reads. The sample lists 100,000 or so distinct CDR3 sequences; more than 7.5% were seen once. Trimming took 5 bases from V and 4 from J; bases not matched to a gene: 9. CDR1 and CDR2 (germline): SGHTA, FQGNSA. The CDR3 contains 15 residues. Time point meaning: before trial treatment.

This sequence originates from a male donor with prostate cancer. The sample was PBMCs, taken before treatment. J is TRBJ2-7 and V is TRBV7-2, with 9 positions matching TRBD2. CDR3: CASSPPMREGYEQYF. CDR3 bases: TGTGCCAGCAGCCCCCCTATGCGGGAGGGGTACGAGCAGTACTTC.